Sequencing of this T cell receptor beta chain was carried out in a study of T cells in Graves' hyperthyroidism and ophthalmopathy. The trim removed 0 bases at V and 9 bases at J, leaving 5 bases unmatched. The germline V gene has CDR1 ENHRY and CDR2 SYGVKD. The CDR3 is made up of 16 amino acids. The TCR beta CDR3 regions underwent amplification using RNA transcripts as the source. First-round RT-PCR targeting the TCR CDR3 was performed with the HTBI primer set. TCRdb called the multiplex PCR reads again in MiXCR, with one record for every CDR3 protein. The sample lists a few hundred thousand distinct CDR3 sequences, around 14% occurring once.

The V call is TRBV10-3, the J call TRBJ2-1; 13 bases line up with TRBD2. The clonotype comes from a woman between 18 and 30 years old with Graves' hyperthyroidism that later progressed to Graves' ophthalmopathy. The material sequenced was blood. CDR3 amino acids: CAISESGLAGEGEQFF. In nucleotides, the CDR3 is TGTGCCATCAGTGAGTCAGGACTAGCGGGAGAAGGTGAGCAGTTCTTC.